A selection of T cell receptor beta chains follows, all from one sample in a study of T cells after yellow fever vaccination. TCRdb analysed the 5' RACE reads with MiXCR anew, one entry per CDR3 protein. The table has a few hundred thousand distinct CDR3 sequences, around 7% seen once. The sequencing here drew on PBMCs, taken about 49 days after the first yellow fever vaccination. These receptor sequences come from a young man who received the YFV17D yellow fever vaccine. CDR3s include the opening cysteine and the closing phenylalanine or tryptophan. Each record gives: clone size, D gene, J gene, V gene, CDR3 DNA, CDR3 protein. A D gene is named only where the DNA matches it firmly. A clone size is listed for some rows: how often the clone was seen (once, few, many), or a class if it is expanded.

. | TRBD1 | TRBJ2-2 | TRBV27 | TGTGCCAGCAGGGACAGGACAGGGGCGCCCGGGGAGCTGTTTTTT | CASRDRTGAPGELFF
many | TRBD1 | TRBJ2-4 | TRBV14 | TGTGCCAGCAGCCAAGGACAGGGCACCCTCGGATACTTC | CASSQGQGTLGYF
few | . | TRBJ1-5 | TRBV6-1 | TGTGCCAGCAGAGACATGCTTGGAGGGGTAGGCCAGCCCCAGCATTTT | CASRDMLGGVGQPQHF
. | . | TRBJ2-5 | TRBV11-2 | TGTGCCAGCAGCTTAGATCTGATCGGGGGTGGTGAGACCCAGTACTTC | CASSLDLIGGGETQYF
. | . | TRBJ1-4 | TRBV7-8 | TGTGCCAGCAGCCCTGACTCGGCAACTAATGAAAAACTGTTTTTT | CASSPDSATNEKLFF
. | . | TRBJ2-5 | TRBV19 | TGTGCCAGTAGTCAGGGGAACCAAGAGACCCAGTACTTC | CASSQGNQETQYF
many | . | TRBJ1-5 | TRBV7-8 | TGTGCCAGCAGCTTTGTCGGGGTCCATCAGCCCCAGCATTTT | CASSFVGVHQPQHF
. | . | TRBJ1-6 | TRBV3-1 | TGTGCCTGCAGCCGCAGGGCCGGGTTTAATTCACCCCTCCACTTT | CACSRRAGFNSPLHF
few | TRBD2 | TRBJ2-1 | TRBV11-3 | TGTGCCAGCAGCTACTCGGGGGGGCCTCTGTTCTTC | CASSYSGGPLFF
. | . | TRBJ2-1 | TRBV4-2 | TGTGCCAGCAGCCCTAGGCTTTTGGAAAACAATGAGCAGTTCTTC | CASSPRLLENNEQFF
many | . | TRBJ2-3 | TRBV2 | TGTGCCAGCAGTGCCCGGCACACAGATACGCAGTATTTT | CASSARHTDTQYF
few | TRBD1 | TRBJ1-2 | TRBV27 | TGTACCAGCAGTTACAGGGGAGACTATGGCTACACCTTC | CTSSYRGDYGYTF
. | . | TRBJ1-2 | TRBV6-1 | TGTGCCAGCAGGGAACGGAAGGAACCCAACTATGGCTACACCTTC | CASRERKEPNYGYTF
many | . | TRBJ2-3 | TRBV27 | TGTGCCAGCAGTGTCCCAGGCACAGATACGCAGTATTTT | CASSVPGTDTQYF
few | TRBD1 | TRBJ1-2 | TRBV29-1 | TGCAGCGCTGATATCGACAGGGAGGCTGGCTACACCTTC | CSADIDREAGYTF
many | . | TRBJ1-6 | TRBV28 | TGTGCCAGCAGGACCCTCAATTCACCCCTCCACTTT | CASRTLNSPLHF
. | TRBD1 | TRBJ1-2 | TRBV28 | TGTGCCAGCGAATCGGGACAGGGGGCTGGTGGCTACACCTTC | CASESGQGAGGYTF
many | TRBD1 | TRBJ2-1 | TRBV7-8 | TGTGCCAGCAGCCCACCCAGGGGGCGTCAATTCTACAATGAGCAGTTCTTC | CASSPPRGRQFYNEQFF
few | . | TRBJ1-5 | TRBV19 | TGTGCCAGTAGTATAGAGGGAATTGGAAATCAGCCCCAGCATTTT | CASSIEGIGNQPQHF
many | . | TRBJ2-3 | TRBV7-8 | TGTGCCAGCAGCCAGAACAGGGCCGAAGATACGCAGTATTTT | CASSQNRAEDTQYF
few | . | TRBJ1-6 | TRBV12-3/TRBV12-4 | TGTGCCAGCAGCTATGGACTTTCCCAGTCGGGGTCACCCCTCCACTTT | CASSYGLSQSGSPLHF
few | TRBD2 | TRBJ2-3 | TRBV20-1 | TGCAGTGCTGCTCCACTCCCTAGCGGGGGGCGCACAGATACGCAGTATTTT | CSAAPLPSGGRTDTQYF